A single sample is the source of the 7 T cell receptor beta chains below, sequenced in a study of control samples from healthy donors and cancer patients. Only in-frame clones appear in the TCRdb table, and some are missing; sequencing was by immunoSEQ multiplex PCR. The sample holds about 130,000 clones, roughly nine tenths seen once. Sequencing was performed on blood. These receptors came from a young man in good health.

The rearrangement links TRBV18 to TRBJ2-7; D is uncertain. V was cut by 4 bases and J by 6 bases, with 19 bases left in between. CDR1 and CDR2 from the germline V gene are KGHSH and LQKENI. CDR3 size: 15 residues. Written as DNA, the CDR3 is TGTGCCAGCTCACTCAGTCTAGAAAGTGTCATCGAGCAGTACTTC. As protein: CASSLSLESVIEQYF.

As DNA, the CDR3 is TGTGCCAGCGGCGACTTCAATGGCTACACCTTC. Its translation: CASGDFNGYTF. The genes are TRBV6-5 and TRBJ1-2; D is unclear. V dropped 8 bases and J dropped 6 bases, with 10 bases sitting between them. The CDR3 extends over 11 amino acids. CDR1 is MNHEY and CDR2 is SVGAGI in the germline V gene.

The V call is TRBV18, the J call TRBJ1-1, with no clear D. CDR1 KGHSH and CDR2 LQKENI come from the germline V gene. Trimming left V 1 base short and J 1 base short, with 10 bases between. The CDR3 sequence is 15 residues long. CDR3 protein: CASSPQGSQNTEAFF. The DNA for the CDR3 is TGTGCCAGCTCACCACAGGGCAGCCAGAACACTGAAGCTTTCTTT.

The chain recombines TRBV7-2 with TRBJ1-5; possibly TRBD1 for D (6 bases). Per the germline V gene, CDR1 is SGHTA and CDR2 is FQGNSA. The CDR3 totals 15 residues. V lost 1 base and J 7 bases, leaving 14 bases between the germline ends. CDR3 sequence: CASSLDWGQGQPQHF. In nucleotides, the CDR3 is TGTGCCAGCAGCTTAGATTGGGGGCAGGGACAGCCCCAGCATTTT. Supplemented by reference TRBV7-2 and TRBJ1-5, the full variable domain reads GAGVSQSPSNKVTEKGKDVELRCDPISGHTALYWYRQSLGQGLEFLIYFQGNSAPDKSGLPSDRFSAERTGGSVSTLTIQRTQQEDSAVYLCASSLDWGQGQPQHFGDGTRLSIL.

The V call is TRBV19, the J call TRBJ2-7, with a possible D match to TRBD1 (5 bases). Germline V gene lookup returns CDR1 LNHDA and CDR2 SQIVND (reference sequence). The length of the CDR3 is 15 residues. Trimming stripped 0 bases from V and 6 bases from J, with 15 bases between. The CDR3 reads CASSIDTWQGSEQYF. CDR3 DNA: TGTGCCAGTAGTATAGATACATGGCAGGGCAGCGAGCAGTACTTC.

This clone showed up just once. The V and J genes are TRBV6-6 and TRBJ2-7, with 8 positions matching TRBD1. The CDR3 length is 13 residues. With 10 bases clipped from V and 5 bases from J, the junction kept 10 bases outside the gene matches. CDR1 and CDR2 (germline): MNHNY, SVGAGI (reference sequence). Here the CDR3 DNA reads TGTGCCACCCTGGACAGGGATACGGACGAGCAGTACTTC. It is translated as CATLDRDTDEQYF.

The CDR3 DNA reads TGTGCCAGCAGCTTAGAGTCTCAGGGATCGGGCTACACCTTC. It yields the protein CASSLESQGSGYTF. This chain uses TRBV7-2 with TRBJ1-2; weak D call: TRBD1 (5 bases). The CDR3 spans 14 residues. Looked up from germline, CDR1 is SGHTA and CDR2 is FQGNSA. V was shortened by 1 base and J by 8 bases, with 14 bases between the two germline ends.